These T cell receptor beta chains were read from a single sample in a study of blood T cell repertoires in COVID-19. The protocol was immunoSEQ multiplex PCR, while the TCRdb copy is restricted to in-frame clones and leaves out a portion. The sample holds approximately 80,000 clones, about 78% seen once. Material for sequencing was peripheral blood. These TCRs come from a human donor in a cohort sampled during active COVID-19. CDR3s include the opening cysteine and the closing phenylalanine or tryptophan. D genes are given only for firm matches. Where a row states a size, it is once, few, many or the class of an expanded clone; other rows omit it.

>TRBV28|.|few|TRBJ1-1|13
CASNQGWWTEAFF
TGTGCCAGCAATCAGGGGTGGTGGACTGAAGCTTTCTTT
>TRBV7-8|.|.|TRBJ2-7|16
CASSPEGGDTPYEQYF
TGTGCCAGCAGCCCCGAGGGGGGGGACACACCTTACGAGCAGTACTTC
>TRBV4-3|.|few|TRBJ1-3|16
CASSQNPPGEGNTIYF
TGCGCCAGCAGCCAAAACCCCCCGGGGGAGGGAAACACCATATATTTT
>TRBV7-8|.|.|TRBJ1-4|13
CASRSGTGEKLFF
TGTGCCAGCAGATCCGGGACTGGTGAAAAACTGTTTTTT
>TRBV5-1|.|few|TRBJ2-3|15
CASSFSGVSTDTQYF
TGCGCCAGCAGCTTTTCAGGGGTTTCCACAGATACGCAGTATTTT
>TRBV19|TRBD1|once|TRBJ1-1|16
CASSKGQGEVDTEAFF
TGTGCCAGTAGTAAGGGACAGGGAGAAGTTGACACTGAAGCTTTCTTT
>TRBV7-9|.|.|TRBJ2-1|17
CASSGLAAVRAKGEQFF
TGTGCCAGCAGCGGCCTTGCGGCGGTGAGGGCAAAGGGTGAGCAGTTCTTC
>TRBV28|TRBD2|.|TRBJ2-2|16
CARSFIAGGRSGELFF
TGTGCCCGCAGTTTCATCGCGGGGGGGCGGAGCGGGGAGCTGTTTTTT
>TRBV6-5|TRBD1|many|TRBJ2-7|14
CASSYNTGGAEQYF
TGTGCCAGCAGTTACAACACAGGGGGCGCCGAGCAGTACTTC
>TRBV19|.|.|TRBJ1-4|15
CASRRTVSTNEKLFF
TGTGCCAGTAGGAGGACAGTATCAACTAATGAAAAACTGTTTTTT
>TRBV7-2|.|.|TRBJ1-5|13
CASSVGWNQPQHF
TGTGCCAGCAGCGTCGGTTGGAATCAGCCCCAGCATTTT
>TRBV6-5|.|.|TRBJ1-1|15
CASSYGLSSHTEAFF
TGTGCCAGCAGTTACGGGCTAAGTAGTCACACTGAAGCTTTCTTT
>TRBV6-5|.|.|TRBJ1-4|12
CASSGQYEKLFF
TGTGCCAGCAGCGGACAGTATGAAAAACTGTTTTTT
>TRBV5-1|.|.|TRBJ1-6|17
CASSHGASGGRNSPLHF
TGCGCCAGCAGCCACGGTGCATCGGGGGGGCGGAATTCACCCCTCCACTTT
>TRBV7-6|TRBD2|few|TRBJ2-1|21
CASSLSRMGAGGSPSYNEQFF
TGTGCCAGCAGCTTAAGCAGGATGGGAGCGGGAGGTTCCCCCTCCTACAATGAGCAGTTCTTC
>TRBV10-1|TRBD2|.|TRBJ2-4|20
CASSVERVAGAPAHKNIQYF
TGCGCCAGCAGTGTAGAGCGGGTAGCGGGGGCACCGGCCCACAAAAACATTCAGTACTTC
>TRBV24-1|TRBD2|once|TRBJ2-2|18
CATSDPLAGGPGTGELFF
TGTGCCACCAGTGATCCACTAGCGGGGGGGCCGGGGACCGGGGAGCTGTTTTTT
>TRBV29-1|TRBD1|.|TRBJ2-1|12
CSGDRGGNEQFF
TGCAGCGGGGACAGGGGGGGCAATGAGCAGTTCTTC
>TRBV7-9|TRBD2|.|TRBJ2-7|14
CASSLLAGAGEQYF
TGTGCCAGCAGCCTCCTAGCGGGGGCGGGAGAGCAGTACTTC
>TRBV19|TRBD2|.|TRBJ2-1|15
CASSPGLAGFREQFF
TGTGCCAGTAGTCCCGGGCTAGCGGGGTTCCGTGAGCAGTTCTTC
>TRBV9|TRBD2|few|TRBJ2-7|14
CASSFSGGTYEQYF
TGTGCCAGCAGCTTTTCGGGGGGGACCTACGAGCAGTACTTC
>TRBV6-5|TRBD1|.|TRBJ2-5|13
CASSRDSTGTQYF
TGTGCCAGCAGTCGGGACAGCACAGGGACCCAGTACTTC
>TRBV5-1|.|.|TRBJ2-2|15
CASSLGGPYTGELFF
TGCGCCAGCAGCTTAGGGGGACCTTACACCGGGGAGCTGTTTTTT
>TRBV4-1|.|.|TRBJ2-1|15
CASSQVESSYNEQFF
TGCGCCAGCAGCCAAGTTGAGAGCTCCTACAATGAGCAGTTCTTC
>TRBV29-1|TRBD1|.|TRBJ1-5|13
CSALTGAGQPQHF
TGCAGCGCCTTAACAGGGGCGGGACAGCCCCAGCATTTT
>TRBV15|.|.|TRBJ2-1|14
CATSSFTGFNEQFF
TGTGCCACCAGCAGCTTTACAGGGTTTAATGAGCAGTTCTTC
>TRBV27|.|.|TRBJ1-4|18
CASRSSAGPVPTNEKLFF
TGTGCCAGCAGAAGTTCGGCGGGCCCCGTACCAACTAATGAAAAACTGTTTTTT
>TRBV28|TRBD1|.|TRBJ1-6|14
CASSFGTGGSPLHF
TGTGCCAGCAGTTTCGGGACAGGGGGATCACCCCTCCACTTT
>TRBV2|TRBD1|.|TRBJ1-1|12
CARQGATTEAFF
TGTGCCAGACAGGGGGCGACCACTGAAGCTTTCTTT
>TRBV24-1|.|once|TRBJ2-6|15
CATSGTGSGANVLTF
TGTGCCACCAGTGGTACGGGGTCTGGGGCCAACGTCCTGACTTTC
>TRBV4-2|TRBD2|.|TRBJ2-1|16
CASNPSGRASVGEQFF
TGTGCCAGCAACCCTAGCGGGAGGGCCTCGGTCGGTGAGCAGTTCTTC
>TRBV14|TRBD2|.|TRBJ2-1|19
CASSRGTSGRPTPYNEQFF
TGTGCCAGCAGCCGGGGGACTAGCGGGAGGCCCACCCCTTACAATGAGCAGTTCTTC
>TRBV27|TRBD1|few|TRBJ2-1|16
CASSLLGGASYNEQFF
TGTGCCAGCAGTTTATTAGGGGGCGCGTCCTACAATGAGCAGTTCTTC
>TRBV7-9|.|.|TRBJ2-5|14
CASSSQGFWETQYF
TGTGCCAGCAGCTCACAGGGATTTTGGGAGACCCAGTACTTC
>TRBV10-2|TRBD2|.|TRBJ2-1|16
CASFLAGALPNSEQFF
TGCGCCAGCTTCCTAGCGGGAGCCCTCCCCAATTCTGAGCAGTTCTTC
>TRBV9|.|few|TRBJ2-3|12
CASSGTRNTQYF
TGTGCCAGCAGCGGGACAAGGAATACGCAGTATTTT
>TRBV14|TRBD2|.|TRBJ2-1|15
CASSRAGAGYNEQFF
TGTGCCAGCAGCCGAGCGGGAGCAGGGTACAATGAGCAGTTCTTC
>TRBV2|.|few|TRBJ1-2|14
CASIGTGLSYGYTF
TGTGCCAGCATAGGAACAGGATTGAGCTATGGCTACACCTTC
>TRBV5-1|TRBD1|.|TRBJ2-7|14
CASSWTGGEYEQYF
TGCGCCAGCAGCTGGACAGGGGGGGAATACGAGCAGTACTTC
>TRBV4-3|.|.|TRBJ2-3|17
CASSPSLAGTSTDTQYF
TGCGCCAGCAGCCCCTCTCTCGCAGGCACTTCCACAGATACGCAGTATTTT
>TRBV28|TRBD1|many|TRBJ1-4|14
CASSRDSLNEKLFF
TGTGCCAGCAGTCGGGACAGCCTTAATGAAAAACTGTTTTTT
>TRBV28|TRBD2|.|TRBJ2-3|16
CASSSLGGLAGDTQYF
TGTGCCAGCAGTTCGCTGGGGGGACTAGCGGGGGATACGCAGTATTTT
>TRBV4-2|TRBD2|.|TRBJ2-1|15
CASSPGTSGFNEQFF
TGTGCCAGCAGCCCCGGGACTAGCGGGTTCAATGAGCAGTTCTTC
>TRBV5-3|.|.|TRBJ2-7|14
CARSLCEHPYEQYF
TGTGCCAGAAGCTTGTGTGAACACCCGTACGAGCAGTACTTC
>TRBV27|.|once|TRBJ1-3|17
CASLHPTGTPCRNTIYF
TGTGCCAGCCTACACCCTACCGGGACACCTTGTAGAAACACCATATATTTT
>TRBV5-4|TRBD2|.|TRBJ2-3|17
CASSPGTSGRGTDTQYF
TGTGCCAGCAGCCCGGGGACTAGCGGGAGGGGGACAGATACGCAGTATTTT
>TRBV6-5|TRBD1|.|TRBJ1-1|14
CASSRDRGGTEAFF
TGTGCCAGCAGTAGAGACAGGGGCGGCACTGAAGCTTTCTTT
>TRBV6-5|.|.|TRBJ2-1|15
CASSYGPGDYNEQFF
TGTGCCAGCAGTTACGGTCCAGGGGATTACAATGAGCAGTTCTTC
>TRBV27|TRBD2|.|TRBJ2-3|15
CASSLSGRVGDTQYF
TGTGCCAGCAGCCTGAGCGGGAGAGTGGGAGATACGCAGTATTTT
>TRBV7-9|.|.|TRBJ2-1|12
CASSLQVNEQFF
TGTGCCAGCAGCTTACAGGTAAATGAGCAGTTCTTC
>TRBV19|.|many|TRBJ1-5|18
CASSIVSGLGTLDQPQHF
TGTGCCAGTAGTATAGTATCAGGGTTGGGTACACTTGATCAGCCCCAGCATTTT
>TRBV6-5|TRBD1|.|TRBJ1-2|14
CASSPGGPNYGYTF
TGTGCCAGCAGTCCAGGGGGCCCGAACTATGGCTACACCTTC
>TRBV16|.|.|TRBJ2-5|15
CASSHPDLHQETQYF
TGTGCCAGCAGCCACCCGGACTTGCACCAAGAGACCCAGTACTTC
>TRBV5-6|.|.|TRBJ1-2|15
CASSSGFIGNYGYTF
TGTGCCAGCAGCTCAGGGTTTATCGGGAACTATGGCTACACCTTC
>TRBV12-3/TRBV12-4|.|.|TRBJ1-2|12
CASSPGASGYTF
TGTGCCAGCTCCCCAGGGGCGAGTGGCTACACCTTC